Sequencing of this TCR beta chain was carried out in a study of response to subunit inactivated influenza vaccine. Remarks on this clonotype: Its specificity is unknown. The junction and the germline gene differ at one end; a read error may be behind it.

TCRdb re-analysed the RT-PCR reads in MiXCR, keeping a single row per CDR3 protein. The sample has roughly 790,000 distinct CDR3 sequences; over 20% are singletons. The study, taken as a whole, reports: Seasonal influenza vaccination, on each occasion, was suggested by the authors to recruit few new T cells.

This clonotype was sampled from a man between 50 and 59 years old who received an inactivated influenza vaccine. This sample comprised PBMCs from blood, obtained approximately 5 days after vaccination.

Here the CDR3 reads CAWSEDRSPLQVTQYF. The CDR3 DNA reads as TGTGCCTGGAGTGAAGACAGGTCCCCCCTCCAAGTGACCCAGTACTTC. The chain uses TRBV30 and TRBJ2-5; maybe TRBD1 (6 bases). The CDR3 runs 16 residues. In germline, CDR1 is GTSNPN, CDR2 SVGIG (reference sequence).